This TCR beta chain was observed in a study of blood T cell repertoires in COVID-19. Overall study context: Material from acute and convalescent COVID-19 was sourced from the United States, Italy and Spain. PBMCs, B-cell-depleted T cells, or T cells were the source of the cDNA or gDNA that made up the material.

This clone is a singleton in its sample. The participants were between roughly 18 and 100 years old and came from under 25 US areas. Recovered status in Cohort 3 required two negative PCRs, clearance, or symptom resolution. Germline loops: CDR1 SGDLS, CDR2 YYNGEE. CDR3 size: 16 residues. V lost 0 bases, J lost 2 bases, and 11 bases lay in between. This table comes from immunoSEQ multiplex PCR, and its TCRdb copy is limited to in-frame clones, with some not included. This sample has hundreds of thousands of clones; around 91% occur once, and the top ten carry roughly 8.9%. This sequence originates from a woman aged 40 to 49 who had recovered from COVID-19. The chain joins TRBV9 to TRBJ2-2; D is possibly TRBD1 (6 bases). Sequenced material: PBMCs or T cells enriched from blood (not recorded which). CDR3 residues: CASSVGSQGNTGELFF. The CDR3 DNA sequence: TGTGCCAGCAGCGTAGGTTCACAGGGTAACACCGGGGAGCTGTTTTTT.